This is a list of T cell receptor beta chains from one sample in a study of cytomegalovirus exposure and HLA in healthy donors. Data came from immunoSEQ multiplex PCR; TCRdb stores just in-frame clones and leaves some out. This table lists 70,000 to 80,000 clones. The sequencing sample was made of PBMCs. Receptors originate from a man aged 35 to 55 in good health and CMV-seronegative. Both conserved end residues are part of each CDR3. D genes are given only for firm matches.

j_call d_call v_call cdr3_nt cdr3_aa
TRBJ2-1 . TRBV6-5 TGTGCCAGCAGTTACTCAGGGCGGGGGCCCTACAATGAGCAGTTCTTC CASSYSGRGPYNEQFF
TRBJ1-6 . TRBV6-5 TGTGCCATAGGGTGGGGGGGAAATTCACCCCTCCACTTT CAIGWGGNSPLHF
TRBJ2-7 . TRBV5-4 TGTGCCAGCAGCTTGGTCGGGGGATCCTACGAGCAGTACTTC CASSLVGGSYEQYF
TRBJ1-1 . TRBV7-9 TGTGCCAGCAGCTCGGGAGTGGCAGGGCGAAACACTGAAGCTTTCTTT CASSSGVAGRNTEAFF
TRBJ2-1 TRBD2 TRBV6-1 TGTGCCAGCAGTGAATTCATAGCGGGGGGGGTAAATGAGCAGTTCTTC CASSEFIAGGVNEQFF
TRBJ1-5 . TRBV6-6 TGTGCCAGCAGTTACTCAGGGGTTGGTCAGCCCCAGCATTTT CASSYSGVGQPQHF
TRBJ1-3 . TRBV30 TGTGCCTGGAGGTTGGGCTCAAACACCATATATTTT CAWRLGSNTIYF
TRBJ2-5 TRBD2 TRBV30 TGTGCCTGGAATTTCCTAGCGGGGCAAGAGACCCAGTACTTC CAWNFLAGQETQYF
TRBJ2-2 TRBD1 TRBV5-1 TGCGCCAGCAGCTATACAGGGGACGGGGAGCTGTTTTTT CASSYTGDGELFF
TRBJ1-1 . TRBV25-1 TGTGCCAGCGCGGCCGGGACTGAAGCTTTCTTT CASAAGTEAFF
TRBJ2-7 . TRBV2 TGTGCCACAGCTGAGGGTGCCTACGAGCAGTACTTC CATAEGAYEQYF
TRBJ1-5 TRBD1 TRBV19 TGTGCCAGTAGGGAGACAGGGTACGGTTACTATCAGCCCCAGCATTTT CASRETGYGYYQPQHF
TRBJ1-1 TRBD1 TRBV7-8 TGTGCCAGCAGCTTCGGGACAGGGAACACTGAAGCTTTCTTT CASSFGTGNTEAFF
TRBJ2-7 . TRBV18 TGTGCCAGCTCATCGATGACAGACTCCTACGAGCAGTACTTC CASSSMTDSYEQYF
TRBJ1-5 TRBD1 TRBV27 TGTGCCAGCATTCTCGACAGGGGTAAGGGAGGTCAGCCCCAGCATTTT CASILDRGKGGQPQHF
TRBJ2-7 TRBD1 TRBV7-6 TGTGCCAGCAGCTCCACGACAGGGCCTTTTGGCGAGCAGTACTTC CASSSTTGPFGEQYF
TRBJ2-1 TRBD1 TRBV11-3 TGTGCCAGCAGCTCCCTACAGGGGGCGCGAAACAATGAGCAGTTCTTC CASSSLQGARNNEQFF
TRBJ1-6 TRBD1 TRBV4-1 TGCGCCAGCAGGAGCTGGACAGGGGGCTTTGATTCACCCCTCCACTTT CASRSWTGGFDSPLHF
TRBJ1-1 TRBD1 TRBV6-6 TGTGCCAGCAGTTCCCTGACAGGGACGAACACTGAAGCTTTCTTT CASSSLTGTNTEAFF
TRBJ2-5 TRBD2 TRBV5-6 TGTGCCAGCAGCTTGGTCCCGGCCCCGGGGGGATCGGAGACCCAGTACTTC CASSLVPAPGGSETQYF
TRBJ2-7 . TRBV27 TGTGCCAGCAGTTTATCGGTCGGGGGTGGCTGGATCTTC CASSLSVGGGWIF
TRBJ1-1 . TRBV6-5 TGTGCCAGCAGTTTTACCGACGGGTACACTGAAGCTTTCTTT CASSFTDGYTEAFF
TRBJ2-7 TRBD1 TRBV6-5 TGTGCCAGCAGTTACAACCCGGGACAGGGTTACGAGCAGTACTTC CASSYNPGQGYEQYF
TRBJ1-5 . TRBV5-4 TGTGCCAGCAGTAATTTTGGAGATCAGCCCCAGCATTTT CASSNFGDQPQHF
TRBJ1-2 TRBD1 TRBV6-5 TGTGCCAGCAGTTTGGACAGGCGCTATGGCTACACCTTC CASSLDRRYGYTF
TRBJ2-3 . TRBV11-3 TGTGCCAGCAGCTTGGCAGGGGTTGCCACAGATACGCAGTATTTT CASSLAGVATDTQYF
TRBJ2-7 TRBD1 TRBV4-1 TGCGCCAGCAGCCATCTCGGACAGGGGAAGTACGAGCAGTACTTC CASSHLGQGKYEQYF
TRBJ2-1 . TRBV5-1 TGCGCCAGCAGCTTGGAGCAGGGGCCAAGCGAGCAGTTCTTC CASSLEQGPSEQFF
TRBJ2-2 TRBD2 TRBV7-8 TGTGCCAGCAGCTTAGCGCGAGCGGGGGGGCGGTTCGGGGAGCTGTTTTTT CASSLARAGGRFGELFF
TRBJ2-7 . TRBV6-5 . CASSSSTGAYEQYF
TRBJ1-3 TRBD1 TRBV11-2 TGTGCCAGCAGCGCGTACAGGGGATCTGGAAACACCATATATTTT CASSAYRGSGNTIYF
TRBJ2-3 . TRBV7-9 TGTGCCAGCAGCTTAGCGGGGCAGGGCGCAGATACGCAGTATTTT CASSLAGQGADTQYF
TRBJ2-2 . TRBV5-6 TGTGCCAGCAGCTTGTGGAGGGAAAACACCGGGGAGCTGTTTTTT CASSLWRENTGELFF
TRBJ1-5 . TRBV27 TGTGCCAGCAGTTTAGTTTGGACAGCCAGCAATCAGCCCCAGCATTTT CASSLVWTASNQPQHF
TRBJ1-1 . TRBV9 TGTGCCAGCAGCGTATCAGGGAATACTGAAGCTTTCTTT CASSVSGNTEAFF
TRBJ1-2 TRBD1 TRBV19 TGTGCCAGTAGTTCATCAACCGGGACAGGGCCCTATGGCTACACCTTC CASSSSTGTGPYGYTF
TRBJ2-1 TRBD1 TRBV7-2 TGTGCCAGCAGCTCCCAGACAGGGTCCTACAATGAGCAGTTCTTC CASSSQTGSYNEQFF
TRBJ2-7 TRBD1 TRBV4-1 TGCGCCAGCAGGCGGACAGGGTCCTACGAGCAGTACTTC CASRRTGSYEQYF
TRBJ1-5 TRBD1 TRBV19 TGTGCCAGTACCTTTGAGACAGGGGGCGCAGGTCAGCCCCAGCATTTT CASTFETGGAGQPQHF
TRBJ2-1 TRBD2 TRBV5-1 TGCGCCAGCAGCTTCCCCCGGGGGGGCTCCGACAATGAGCAGTTCTTC CASSFPRGGSDNEQFF
TRBJ2-4 TRBD1 TRBV30 TGTGCCTGGAGCGGGGAACAGGGGCGCATTCAGTACTTC CAWSGEQGRIQYF
TRBJ1-5 . TRBV18 TGTGCCAGCTCACCGACAGGTGATCAGCCCCAGCATTTT CASSPTGDQPQHF
TRBJ2-1 TRBD2 TRBV28 TGTGCCAGCAGCAGCGTGAAGTTTTGGAGCGGGGGGGCCAATGAGCAGTTCTTC CASSSVKFWSGGANEQFF
TRBJ2-1 TRBD2 TRBV4-1 TGCGCCAGCAGCCTAGGACTAGCGGGGGAGAGCTCCTACAATGAGCAGTTCTTC CASSLGLAGESSYNEQFF
TRBJ2-2 TRBD2 TRBV9 TGTGCCAGCAGCCCCCGTGGCCTAGCGGGAGGAACCGGGGAGCTGTTTTTT CASSPRGLAGGTGELFF
TRBJ2-7 . TRBV28 TGTGCCAGCTCCACCTACGAGCAGTACTTC CASSTYEQYF
TRBJ1-2 TRBD1 TRBV6-1 TGTGCCAGCAGACAGGGGGGACCGAACTATGGCTACACCTTC CASRQGGPNYGYTF
TRBJ1-2 . TRBV7-9 TGTGCCAGCAGCCCCCTCGGGGGGGTAAACTATGGCTACACCTTC CASSPLGGVNYGYTF
TRBJ1-1 TRBD1 TRBV6-5 TGTGCCAGCAGTATGGACAGGAGCACTGAAGCTTTCTTT CASSMDRSTEAFF
TRBJ2-1 . TRBV4-2 TGTGCCAGCAGCCAAGAGGACGCAGGGGCGTTCCTGGGGTCCTACAATGAGCAGTTCTTC CASSQEDAGAFLGSYNEQFF
TRBJ2-7 . TRBV30 TGTGCCTGGAGTGTAGAGGGCTACGAGCAGTACTTC CAWSVEGYEQYF